Listed here are 23 T cell receptor beta chains from one sample, sequenced in a study of glioma-infiltrating T cells. The iRepertoire nested amplicon-rescue multiplex PCR amplified TCR alpha and beta CDR3s from RNA. TCRdb fed the multiplex PCR reads into MiXCR, producing one record per CDR3 protein. The profile shows under 150,000 distinct CDR3 sequences, around 25% of them singletons. What was sequenced was glioma tissue, nonneoplastic brain tissue, or PBMCs (not recorded which). These receptors were taken from a human donor with low-grade glioma or glioblastoma, undergoing nonglioma brain surgery, or in good health (not recorded which).

This clonotype was picked up a small number of times. This chain links TRBV24-1 with TRBJ2-5; maybe TRBD2 (6 bases). With 4 bases removed from V and 5 bases from J, the gap between germline ends came to 16 bases. CDR1 and CDR2 from the germline V gene are KGHDR and SFDVKD. There are 15 residues in the CDR3. CDR3 residues: CATSDPSGGKETQYF. The CDR3 nucleotides are TGTGCCACCAGTGACCCCAGTGGAGGGAAGGAGACCCAGTACTTC.

This clonotype was seen ten or more times. The J gene is TRBJ2-5, the V gene TRBV20-1; D is possibly TRBD1 (5 bases). Germline V CDR1 and CDR2: DFQATT, SNEGSKA (reference sequence). This CDR3 is built from 13 residues. V dropped 7 bases and J dropped 4 bases, with 16 bases sitting between them. CDR3 residues: CSVRVLGRETQYF. The CDR3 nucleotides are TGCAGTGTCAGGGTCTTAGGAAGAGAGACCCAGTACTTC.

This clonotype was counted ten times or more. The chain links TRBV28 to TRBJ1-1; D may be TRBD1 (5 bases). Germline lookup yields CDR1 MDHEN and CDR2 SYDVKM. The CDR3 has 16 amino acids. The V end was cut by 6 bases, the J end by 1 base, with 18 bases between. CDR3: CASRKMIQVPNTEAFF. CDR3 bases: TGTGCCAGCAGAAAAATGATACAGGTACCGAACACTGAAGCTTTCTTT.

This clonotype was seen once. CDR3 coding DNA: TGTGCCATCAGTGACTCAGCGGGGGTCCTAGCAGGGGAGCAGTTCTTC. This encodes CAISDSAGVLAGEQFF. The rearrangement uses TRBV10-3 and TRBJ2-1; TRBD2 matches at 8 bases. V was clipped by 3 bases and J by 10 bases; unmatched bases: 14. Germline V gene sequence: CDR1 ENHRY, CDR2 SYGVKD. CDR3 length equals 16 residues.

The chain has TRBV3-1 and TRBJ2-7; 7 bases are shared with TRBD2. The V segment lost 6 bases and the J segment 7 bases; nucleotides outside the gene matches: 6. The CDR3 is 12 residues long. Looked up from germline, CDR1 is LGHDT and CDR2 is YNNKEL (reference sequence). The CDR3 sequence is CASSRVGGEQYV. The CDR3 DNA is TGTGCCAGCAGTCGCGTCGGGGGGGAGCAGTACGTC.

This clonotype appeared a few times. The genes are TRBV28 and TRBJ1-3; 7 bases line up with TRBD1. CDR3 length equals 15 residues. Germline V lookup: CDR1 MDHEN, CDR2 SYDVKM. J was trimmed by 0 bases and V by 6 bases; bases with no gene match: 5. CDR3 region: CASSTGDNSGNTIYF. CDR3 sequence (DNA): TGTGCCAGCAGCACAGGGGACAACTCTGGAAACACCATATATTTT.

This clonotype was observed at least ten times. The chain is built from TRBV6-1 and TRBJ2-1; D uncertain. The germline V gene has CDR1 MNHNS and CDR2 SASEGT. The CDR3 length is 15 residues. The germline V and J ends were trimmed by 1 base and 1 base, with 8 bases remaining between them. In DNA, the CDR3 is TGTGCCAGCAGTGAAGAGGAGCCATCCTACAATGAGCAGTTCTTC. Its translation is CASSEEEPSYNEQFF.

This clonotype has a handful of counts. This chain uses TRBV3-1 with TRBJ2-3; 10 bases agree with TRBD1. Germline V CDR1 and CDR2: LGHDT, YNNKEL (reference sequence). CDR3 length: 15 residues. Germline trimming cut 6 bases from V and 4 bases from J; bases unmatched to any gene: 7. As DNA, the CDR3 is TGTGCCAGCAGACCGACCGGGACAGGGGCAGATACGCAGTATTTT. Its protein product is CASRPTGTGADTQYF.

This clonotype was seen a few times. This chain uses TRBV28 with TRBJ2-1; a weak D match, TRBD1 (6 bases). V was clipped by 7 bases and J by 8 bases, with 12 bases between them. Per germline, CDR1 MDHEN and CDR2 SYDVKM. This CDR3 is built from 12 residues. The CDR3 loop is CASTIKGDEQFF. Here the CDR3 DNA reads TGTGCCAGCACCATAAAGGGGGATGAGCAGTTCTTC.

This rearrangement joins TRBV20-1 to TRBJ1-1; D is uncertain. The CDR3 is 15 amino acids. Trimming took 0 bases from V and 1 from J, leaving 12 bases between them. The V gene's germline CDR1 is DFQATT and CDR2 SNEGSKA (reference sequence). CDR3 nucleotide sequence: TGCAGTGCTAGAGAGGGAGGCAGTGGGAACACTGAAGCTTTCTTT. It is translated as CSAREGGSGNTEAFF.

This clonotype was recorded many times. The V call is TRBV6-6, the J call TRBJ2-1; 13 bases fit TRBD2. Per germline, CDR1 MNHNY and CDR2 SVGAGI (reference sequence). The CDR3 is 17 amino acids. V lost 0 bases, J lost 4 bases, and 3 bases stayed unmatched. This CDR3 is CASSYSGTSGVYNEQFF. CDR3 nucleotide sequence: TGTGCCAGCAGTTACTCAGGGACTAGCGGGGTATACAATGAGCAGTTCTTC.

This clonotype was seen a few times. The V gene is TRBV20-1, the J gene TRBJ2-2; D is ambiguous. The ends were cut back, 6 bases at V and 2 bases at J, with 7 bases in the middle. Germline CDR1 is DFQATT and CDR2 is SNEGSKA (reference sequence). The length of the CDR3 is 12 residues. Here the CDR3 DNA reads TGCAGTGCCTCAAGAAACACCGGGGAGCTGTTTTTT. Its protein product is CSASRNTGELFF.

This clonotype was observed a few times. The V and J genes are TRBV6-5 and TRBJ1-5; 9 bases are shared with TRBD1. Trimming at V came to 8 bases and at J to 4 bases, leaving 6 bases not matched to a gene. Germline CDR1 MNHEY, CDR2 SVGAGI. The CDR3 loop spans 14 amino acids. CDR3 nucleotides: TGTGCCAGCTTATTAGGGACAGGGAATCAGCCCCAGCATTTT. This codes for CASLLGTGNQPQHF.

This clonotype showed up many times. This chain joins TRBV28 and TRBJ1-3, with a tentative D call TRBD1 (6 bases). This CDR3 is 14 amino acids long. The V end lost 6 bases, the J end lost 2 bases, and 11 bases lay between the germline ends. In germline, CDR1 is MDHEN, CDR2 SYDVKM. CDR3 DNA sequence: TGTGCCAGCAGCCAAGGGGGGACTGGAAACACCATATATTTT. Its translation is CASSQGGTGNTIYF.

This clonotype was detected many times. The rearrangement links TRBV28 to TRBJ1-1, with D hard to call. The CDR3 is made up of 12 amino acids. The V end lost 3 bases, the J end lost 1 base, and 3 bases lay between the germline ends. The germline V gene encodes CDR1 MDHEN and CDR2 SYDVKM. CDR3 DNA: TGTGCCAGCAGTTTTAAGAACACTGAAGCTTTCTTT. Its translation: CASSFKNTEAFF. The full variable domain, with the rest looked up from reference TRBV28 and TRBJ1-1, is DVKVTQSSRYLVKRTGEKVFLECVQDMDHENMFWYRQDPGLGLRLIYFSYDVKMKEKGDIPEGYSVSREKKERFSLILESASTNQTSMYLCASSFKNTEAFFGQGTRLTVV.

This clonotype was found many times. The chain recombines TRBV7-2 with TRBJ2-1, with 7 bases identical to TRBD2. V dropped 5 bases and J dropped 9; count of bases not matched to a gene: 13. Germline CDR1 SGHTA, CDR2 FQGNSA. CDR3 size: 15 residues. Here the CDR3 reads CASSNTGTTLFEQFF. The CDR3 DNA sequence: TGTGCCAGCAGCAATACCGGGACTACCCTCTTTGAGCAGTTCTTC.

The CDR3 sequence: CASSQEVFNYGYTF. The DNA for the CDR3 is TGTGCCAGCAGCCAAGAGGTGTTCAACTATGGCTACACCTTC. The rearrangement links TRBV3-1 to TRBJ1-2; D uncertain. Trimming removed 0 bases from V and 2 bases from J, with 7 bases in between. CDR1 and CDR2 (germline): LGHDT, YNNKEL (reference sequence). This CDR3 comprises 14 residues. Based on the CDR3 plus reference TRBV3-1 and TRBJ1-2, the full variable domain is DTAVSQTPKYLVTQMGNDKSIKCEQNLGHDTMYWYKQDSKKFLKIMFSYNNKELIINETVPNRFSPKSPDKAHLNLHINSLELGDSAVYFCASSQEVFNYGYTFGSGTRLTVV.

This clonotype was seen at least ten times. The chain is built from TRBV9 and TRBJ1-2; D gene ambiguous. Germline V gene lookup returns CDR1 SGDLS and CDR2 YYNGEE. CDR3 length equals 11 residues. The V end lost 0 bases, the J end lost 5 bases, and 2 bases lay between the germline ends. CDR3 nucleotide sequence: TGTGCCAGCAGCGTAGGGTATGGCTACACCTTC. Its protein is CASSVGYGYTF.

This clonotype was counted ten times or more. The genes are TRBV7-2 and TRBJ2-1; 8 nucleotides align to TRBD2. The CDR3 loop spans 15 amino acids. Germline trimming cut 6 bases from V and 7 bases from J; bases unmatched to any gene: 11. The germline gives CDR1 SGHTA, CDR2 FQGNSA. CDR3 residues: CASRFTPGGANEQFF. The CDR3 bases are TGTGCCAGCAGATTTACTCCGGGGGGGGCAAATGAGCAGTTCTTC.

J is TRBJ2-2 and V is TRBV19, with a weak D call TRBD2 (5 bases). Germline V lookup: CDR1 LNHDA, CDR2 SQIVND (reference sequence). V lost 5 bases to trimming and J lost 5 bases, with 18 bases between them. The CDR3 length is 16 residues. CDR3 loop: CASSPRGVRLTGELFF. DNA for the CDR3: TGTGCCAGTAGTCCTAGAGGTGTCCGACTAACCGGGGAGCTGTTTTTT.

This chain connects TRBV29-1 to TRBJ2-1; D possibly corresponds to TRBD1 (6 bases). V was cut by 5 bases and J by 2 bases, with 16 bases left in between. This CDR3 is built from 15 residues. The germline gives CDR1 SQVTM, CDR2 ANQGSEA. The CDR3 region is CSVPDRMSPYNEQFF. CDR3 nucleotide sequence: TGCAGCGTTCCCGACAGGATGAGCCCCTACAATGAGCAGTTCTTC.

Regarding this clonotype: One base away lies a much larger clone, so this may be a sequencing read error. This chain joins TRBV7-2 and TRBJ2-3; either TRBD1 or TRBD2 may fit D (5 bases each). The CDR3 is 18 amino acids. Trimming cost V 1 base and J 2 bases, with 19 bases left between them. The germline V gene has CDR1 SGHTA and CDR2 FQGNSA. Here the CDR3 DNA reads TGTGCCAGCAGCTTAGTTTCTATGGGAGAGGGGATCACAGATACGCAGTATTTT. Its protein product is CASSLVSMGEGITDTQYF. Using reference TRBV7-2 and TRBJ2-3 for the parts outside the CDR3, the full variable domain is GAGVSQSPSNKVTEKGKDVELRCDPISGHTALYWYRQSLGQGLEFLIYFQGNSAPDKSGLPSDRFSAERTGGSVSTLTIQRTQQEDSAVYLCASSLVSMGEGITDTQYFGPGTRLTVL.

This clonotype was recorded many times. The chain couples TRBV11-2 to TRBJ1-5; 7 nucleotides agree with TRBD1. The CDR3 totals 15 residues. Unmatched junction bases numbered 5, after V lost 2 bases and J lost 4 bases. The germline gives CDR1 SGHAT, CDR2 FQNNGV. As DNA, the CDR3 is TGTGCCAGCAGCTTAACGGGACAGCAAAATCAGCCCCAGCATTTT. Its protein is CASSLTGQQNQPQHF.